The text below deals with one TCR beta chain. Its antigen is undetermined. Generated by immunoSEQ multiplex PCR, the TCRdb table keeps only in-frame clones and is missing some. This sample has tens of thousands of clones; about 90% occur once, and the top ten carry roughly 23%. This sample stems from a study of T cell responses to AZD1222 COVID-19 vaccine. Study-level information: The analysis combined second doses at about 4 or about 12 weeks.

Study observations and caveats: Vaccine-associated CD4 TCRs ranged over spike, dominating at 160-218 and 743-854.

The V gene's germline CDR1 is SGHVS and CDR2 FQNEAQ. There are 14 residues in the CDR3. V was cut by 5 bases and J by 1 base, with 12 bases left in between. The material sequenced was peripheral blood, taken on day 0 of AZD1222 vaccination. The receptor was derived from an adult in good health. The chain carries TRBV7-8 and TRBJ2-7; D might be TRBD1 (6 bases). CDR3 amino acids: CASSSQGTSYEQYF. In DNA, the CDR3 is TGTGCCAGCAGCAGTCAGGGGACATCCTACGAGCAGTACTTC.